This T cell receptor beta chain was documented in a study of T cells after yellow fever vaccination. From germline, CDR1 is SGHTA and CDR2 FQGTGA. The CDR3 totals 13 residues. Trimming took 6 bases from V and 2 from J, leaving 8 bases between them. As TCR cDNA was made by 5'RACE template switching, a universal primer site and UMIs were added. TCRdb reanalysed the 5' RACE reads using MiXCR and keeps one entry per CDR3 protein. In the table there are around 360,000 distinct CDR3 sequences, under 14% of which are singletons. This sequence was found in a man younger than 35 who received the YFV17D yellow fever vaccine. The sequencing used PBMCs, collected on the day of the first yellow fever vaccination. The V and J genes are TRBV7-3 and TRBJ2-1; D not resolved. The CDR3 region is CASRVGPYNEQFF. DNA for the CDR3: TGTGCCAGCAGGGTGGGCCCCTACAATGAGCAGTTCTTC. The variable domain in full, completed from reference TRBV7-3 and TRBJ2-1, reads GAGVSQTPSNKVTEKGKYVELRCDPISGHTALYWYRQSLGQGPEFLIYFQGTGAADDSGLPNDRFFAVRPEGSVSTLKIQRTERGDSAVYLCASRVGPYNEQFFGPGTRLTVL.